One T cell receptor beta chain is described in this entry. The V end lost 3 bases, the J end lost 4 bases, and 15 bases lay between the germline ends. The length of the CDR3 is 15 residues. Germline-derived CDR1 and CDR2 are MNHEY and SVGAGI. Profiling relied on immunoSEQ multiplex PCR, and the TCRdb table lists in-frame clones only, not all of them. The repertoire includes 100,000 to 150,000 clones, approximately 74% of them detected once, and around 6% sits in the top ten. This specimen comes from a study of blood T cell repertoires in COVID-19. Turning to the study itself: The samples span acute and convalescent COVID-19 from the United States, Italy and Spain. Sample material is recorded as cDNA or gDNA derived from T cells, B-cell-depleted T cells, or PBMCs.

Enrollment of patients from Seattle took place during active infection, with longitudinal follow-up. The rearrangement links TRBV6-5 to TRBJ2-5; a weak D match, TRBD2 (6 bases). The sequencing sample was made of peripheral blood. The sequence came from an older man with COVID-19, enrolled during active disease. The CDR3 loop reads CASSYAPTSRETQYF. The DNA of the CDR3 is TGTGCCAGCAGTTATGCCCCGACTAGTCGAGAGACCCAGTACTTC.